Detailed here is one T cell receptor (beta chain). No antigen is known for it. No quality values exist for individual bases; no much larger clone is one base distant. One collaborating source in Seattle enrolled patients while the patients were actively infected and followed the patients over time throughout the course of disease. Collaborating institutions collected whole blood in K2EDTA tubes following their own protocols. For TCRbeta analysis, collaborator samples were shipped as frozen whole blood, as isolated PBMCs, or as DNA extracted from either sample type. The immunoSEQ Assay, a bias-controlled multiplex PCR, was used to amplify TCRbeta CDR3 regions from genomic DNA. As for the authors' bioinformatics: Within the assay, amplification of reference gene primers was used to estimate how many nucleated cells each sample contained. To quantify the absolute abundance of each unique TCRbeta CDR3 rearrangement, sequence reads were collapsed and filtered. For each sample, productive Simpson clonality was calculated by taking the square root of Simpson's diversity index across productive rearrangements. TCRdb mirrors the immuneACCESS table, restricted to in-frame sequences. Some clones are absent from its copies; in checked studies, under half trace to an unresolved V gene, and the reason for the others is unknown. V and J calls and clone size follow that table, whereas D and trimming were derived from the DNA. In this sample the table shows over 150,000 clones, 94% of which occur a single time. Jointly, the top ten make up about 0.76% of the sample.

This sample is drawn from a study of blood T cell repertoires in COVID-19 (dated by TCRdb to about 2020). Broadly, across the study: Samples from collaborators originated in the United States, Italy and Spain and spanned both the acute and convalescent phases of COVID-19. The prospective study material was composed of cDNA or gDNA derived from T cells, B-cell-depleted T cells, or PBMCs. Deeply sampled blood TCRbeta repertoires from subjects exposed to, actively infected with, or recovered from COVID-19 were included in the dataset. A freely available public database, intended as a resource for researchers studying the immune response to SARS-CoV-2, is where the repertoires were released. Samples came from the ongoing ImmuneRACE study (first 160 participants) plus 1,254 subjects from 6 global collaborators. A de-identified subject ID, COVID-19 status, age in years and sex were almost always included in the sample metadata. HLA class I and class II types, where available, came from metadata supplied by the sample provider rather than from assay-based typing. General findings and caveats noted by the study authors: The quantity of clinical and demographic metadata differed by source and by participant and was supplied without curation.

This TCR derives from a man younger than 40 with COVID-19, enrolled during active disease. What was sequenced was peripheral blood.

The nucleotide sequence is TGCAGCGTTGGTCAGGGGCAAGAGACCCAGTACTTC. Its product reads: CSVGQGQETQYF. The V gene is TRBV29-1 and the J gene is TRBJ2-5; matching of 6 bases hints at TRBD1 as the D gene. Trimming takes 4 bases from V and 2 bases from J, and the germline ends sit 8 bases apart. CDR1 and CDR2 (SQVTM, ANQGSEA) derive from the germline V gene. The CDR3 covers 12 residues, taking in both the cysteine and the phenylalanine. Only the CDR3 portion is preserved as DNA: 36 bases, with reading frame beginning at the first base. The full variable domain, with segments outside the CDR3 supplied by the reference TRBV29-1 and TRBJ2-5 proteins, appears as SAVISQKPSRDICQRGTSLTIQCQVDSQVTMMFWYRQQPGQSLTLIATANQGSEATYESGFVIDKFPISRPNLTFSTLTVSNMSPEDSSIYLCSVGQGQETQYFGPGTRLLVL.